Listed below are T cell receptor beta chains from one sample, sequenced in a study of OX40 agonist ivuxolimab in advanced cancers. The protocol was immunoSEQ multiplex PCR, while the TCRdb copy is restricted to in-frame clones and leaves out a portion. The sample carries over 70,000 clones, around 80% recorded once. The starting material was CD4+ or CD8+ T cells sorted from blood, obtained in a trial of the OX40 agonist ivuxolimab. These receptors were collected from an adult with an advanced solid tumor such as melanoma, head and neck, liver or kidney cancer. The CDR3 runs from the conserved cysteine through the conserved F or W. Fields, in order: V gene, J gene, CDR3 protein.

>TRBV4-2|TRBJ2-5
CASSQGTSGQETQYF
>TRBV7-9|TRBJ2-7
CASSLSALANEQYF
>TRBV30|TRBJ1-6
CAWSPGQGYSPLHF
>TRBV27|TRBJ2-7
CASSLRGSYEQYF
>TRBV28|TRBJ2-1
CASSGRIEQFF
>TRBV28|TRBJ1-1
CAARSLRTGAFF
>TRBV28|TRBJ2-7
CASSDRGSGDYEQYF
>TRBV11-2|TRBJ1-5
CASSLDGRRGQPQHF
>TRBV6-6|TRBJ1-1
CASSKGTESNTEAFF
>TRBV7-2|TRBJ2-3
CASSLASGGAGTQYF
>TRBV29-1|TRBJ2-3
CSVGTGGRTDTQYF
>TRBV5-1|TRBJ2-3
CACREVGTDTQYF
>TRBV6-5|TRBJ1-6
CASSYGQGNSPLHF
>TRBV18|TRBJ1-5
CASSPFPGTVSSNQPQHF
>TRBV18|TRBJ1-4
CASSKMGGSSEKLFF
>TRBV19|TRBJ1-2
CASSIERPRPREHYTGSAYGYTF
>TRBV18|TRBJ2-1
CASSGTRNEQFF
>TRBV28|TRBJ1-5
CASSFLRGAYSNQPQHF
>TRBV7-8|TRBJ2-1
CASRSGQYNEQFF
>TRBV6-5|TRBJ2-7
CASSSRDSPYEQYF
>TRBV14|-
CASSQTITYEQYF
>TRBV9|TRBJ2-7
CASSVDGTSYEQYF
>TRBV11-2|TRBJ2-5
CASSSDRGQWETQYF
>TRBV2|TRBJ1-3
CASTSSRGHSGNTIYF
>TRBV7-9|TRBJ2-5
CASSLGQGARETQYF
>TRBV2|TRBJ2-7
CASSGGTSGSYEQYF